This entry features one T cell receptor (beta chain) sequence. With 5 bases removed from V and 7 bases from J, the gap between germline ends came to 17 bases. CDR3 length: 14 amino acids. Germline-derived CDR1 and CDR2 are LGHNT and FRNRAP. No infections or other immune events were documented during collection. This sample is drawn from a study of identifying expanded T cells in peripheral blood. TCRdb keeps only in-frame clones here, not all; method: immunoSEQ multiplex PCR. The table lists tens of thousands of clones, approximately 88% of them singletons. Sequenced sample: blood. The source of this sequence is a person aged 18 to 69 in good health. The chain is built from TRBV12-5 and TRBJ1-2; D is possibly TRBD1 (6 bases). CDR3 in amino acids: CASGMGHTLAGYTF. DNA for the CDR3: TGTGCTAGTGGTATGGGACACACCTTAGCTGGCTACACCTTC.